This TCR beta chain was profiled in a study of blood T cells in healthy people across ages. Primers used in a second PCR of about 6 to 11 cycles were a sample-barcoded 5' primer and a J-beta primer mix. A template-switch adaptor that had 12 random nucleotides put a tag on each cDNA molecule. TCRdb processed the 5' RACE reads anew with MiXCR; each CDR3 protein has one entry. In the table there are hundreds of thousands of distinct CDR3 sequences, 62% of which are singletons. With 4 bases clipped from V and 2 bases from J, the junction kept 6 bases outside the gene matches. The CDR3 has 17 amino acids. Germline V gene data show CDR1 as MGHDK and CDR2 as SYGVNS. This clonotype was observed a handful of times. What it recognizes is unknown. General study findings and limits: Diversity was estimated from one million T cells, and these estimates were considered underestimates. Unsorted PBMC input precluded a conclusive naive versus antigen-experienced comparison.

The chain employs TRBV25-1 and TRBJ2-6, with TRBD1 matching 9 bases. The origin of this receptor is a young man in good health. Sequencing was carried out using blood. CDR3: CASSAGTGSAGANVLTF. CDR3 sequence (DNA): TGTGCCAGCAGTGCGGGGACAGGGTCAGCTGGGGCCAACGTCCTGACTTTC. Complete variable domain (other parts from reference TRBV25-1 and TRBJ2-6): EADIYQTPRYLVIGTGKKITLECSQTMGHDKMYWYQQDPGMELHLIHYSYGVNSTEKGDLSSESTVSRIRTEHFPLTLESARPSHTSQYLCASSAGTGSAGANVLTFGAGSRLTVL.